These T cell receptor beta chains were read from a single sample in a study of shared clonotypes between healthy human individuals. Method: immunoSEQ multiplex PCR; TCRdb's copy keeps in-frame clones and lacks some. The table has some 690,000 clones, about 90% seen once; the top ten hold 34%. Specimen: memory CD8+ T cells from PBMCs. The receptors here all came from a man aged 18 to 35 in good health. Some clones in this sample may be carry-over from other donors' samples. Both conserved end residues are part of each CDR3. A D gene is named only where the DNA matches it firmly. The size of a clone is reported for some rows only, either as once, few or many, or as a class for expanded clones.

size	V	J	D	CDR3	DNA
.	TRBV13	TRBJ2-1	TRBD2	CASSAAVGPRTSGLPGEQFF	TGTGCCAGCAGCGCAGCAGTCGGCCCCCGGACTAGCGGGCTTCCGGGTGAGCAGTTCTTC
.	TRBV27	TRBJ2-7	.	CASSFGQGTHEQYF	TGTGCCAGCAGTTTTGGGCAGGGCACCCACGAGCAGTACTTC
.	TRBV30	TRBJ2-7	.	CAWSSGVYEQYF	TGTGCCTGGAGTTCCGGAGTTTACGAGCAGTACTTC
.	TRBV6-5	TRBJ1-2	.	CASSQPGVYGYTF	TGTGCCAGCAGCCAGCCAGGCGTCTATGGCTACACCTTC
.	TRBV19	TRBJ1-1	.	CASSIAKTNTEAFF	TGTGCCAGTAGTATCGCCAAAACGAACACTGAAGCTTTCTTT
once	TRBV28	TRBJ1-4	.	CASSLPHINEKLFF	TGTGCCAGCAGTCTTCCCCATATTAATGAAAAACTGTTTTTT
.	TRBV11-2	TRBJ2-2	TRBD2	CASSSTMGLAGTGELFF	TGTGCCAGCAGCTCAACCATGGGACTAGCGGGTACCGGGGAGCTGTTTTTT
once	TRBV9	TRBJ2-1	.	CASSVGRIPGGDEQFF	TGTGCCAGCAGCGTAGGCCGCATTCCCGGAGGCGATGAGCAGTTCTTC
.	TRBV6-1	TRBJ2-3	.	CASSDPYPLDGRGTDTQYF	TGTGCCAGCAGTGACCCCTACCCATTGGATGGGCGGGGCACAGATACGCAGTATTTT
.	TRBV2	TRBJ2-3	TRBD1	CASTKRGQNTDTQYF	TGTGCCAGCACCAAAAGGGGACAGAACACAGATACGCAGTATTTT
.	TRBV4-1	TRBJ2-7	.	CASSPTGPRPQRAYEQYF	TGCGCCAGCAGCCCTACAGGGCCAAGGCCCCAAAGGGCCTACGAGCAGTACTTC
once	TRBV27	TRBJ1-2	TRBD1	CASSSGTGNHGYTF	TGTGCCAGCAGTTCCGGGACAGGGAACCATGGCTACACCTTC
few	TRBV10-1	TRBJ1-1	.	CASSDRAGQYTEAFF	TGCGCCAGCAGTGATCGGGCGGGGCAATACACTGAAGCTTTCTTT
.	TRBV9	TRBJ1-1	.	CASSVEGRSNTEAFF	TGTGCCAGCAGCGTAGAAGGACGGTCGAACACTGAAGCTTTCTTT
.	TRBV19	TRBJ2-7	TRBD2	CASSILAGGPLPYEQYF	TGTGCCAGTAGTATACTAGCGGGAGGGCCCTTACCCTACGAGCAGTACTTC
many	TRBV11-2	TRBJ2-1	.	CASRSSANEQFF	TGTGCCAGCAGATCGTCAGCTAATGAGCAGTTCTTC
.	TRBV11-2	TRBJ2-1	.	CASSHTPHGAFSYNEQFF	TGTGCCAGCAGCCATACCCCTCACGGGGCCTTCTCCTACAATGAGCAGTTCTTC
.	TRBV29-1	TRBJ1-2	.	CSVGQPEPYGYTF	TGCAGCGTTGGACAGCCAGAGCCCTATGGCTACACCTTC
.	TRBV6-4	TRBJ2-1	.	CASSALALSSYNEQFF	TGTGCCAGCAGTGCTCTAGCGTTAAGCTCCTACAATGAGCAGTTCTTC
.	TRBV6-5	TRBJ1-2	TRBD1	CASSYSPGQGNYGYTF	TGTGCCAGCAGTTACTCCCCGGGACAGGGGAACTATGGCTACACCTTC
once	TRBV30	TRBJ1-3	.	CAWSLGGNTIYF	TGTGCCTGGAGCCTAGGGGGAAACACCATATATTTT
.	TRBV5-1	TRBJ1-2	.	CASSLDMGSYGYTF	TGCGCCAGCAGCCTTGACATGGGGTCCTATGGCTACACCTTC
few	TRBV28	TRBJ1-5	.	CATGDAGNQPQHF	TGTGCCACCGGGGACGCCGGCAATCAGCCCCAGCATTTT
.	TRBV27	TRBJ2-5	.	CASRGRDRQETQYF	TGTGCCAGCAGGGGGAGGGACAGGCAAGAGACCCAGTACTTC
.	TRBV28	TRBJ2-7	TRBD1	CASGRDSYYEQYF	TGTGCCAGCGGACGGGACAGCTACTACGAGCAGTACTTC
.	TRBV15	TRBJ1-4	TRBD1	CATSSGTGGVLYEKLFF	TGTGCCACCAGCAGTGGGACAGGGGGCGTCTTATATGAAAAACTGTTTTTT
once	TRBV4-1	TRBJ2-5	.	CASSQDRTDQETQYF	TGCGCCAGCAGCCAAGATAGGACAGATCAAGAGACCCAGTACTTC